This TCR beta chain was identified in a study of blood T cell repertoires in COVID-19. Study-wide context: The study drew acute and convalescent COVID-19 samples from the United States, Italy and Spain. PBMCs, B-cell-depleted T cells, or T cells were the source of the cDNA or gDNA that made up the material.

V shed 7 bases, J shed 8 bases, and the junction held 7 bases outside the gene matches. The CDR3 loop spans 14 amino acids. In germline, CDR1 is SGHAT, CDR2 FQNNGV. As processed by the authors: Amplification of reference gene primers was used by the study to estimate nucleated cell counts. Clones were read by immunoSEQ multiplex PCR, and TCRdb kept only the in-frame ones, dropping some. The DNA gave D and trimming, while V, J and clone size come from that table. The sample lists 140,000 to 150,000 clones; around 81% were seen once. The sequence was obtained from a man between 60 and 75 years old with active or convalescent COVID-19. Input material: peripheral blood. J is TRBJ2-1 and V is TRBV11-2; 11 nucleotides align to TRBD2. In DNA, the CDR3 is TGTGCCAGCACAGCTAGCGGGAGGAAGGATGAGCAGTTCTTC. Its translation is CASTASGRKDEQFF.